This T cell receptor (beta chain) was recorded in a study of T cell responses to AZD1222 COVID-19 vaccine. The CDR3 is 14 residues long. Germline lookup yields CDR1 SGDLS and CDR2 YYNGEE. V lost 6 bases to trimming and J lost 6 bases, with 15 bases between them. Assay: immunoSEQ multiplex PCR; the TCRdb copy retains only in-frame clones and omits some. The repertoire consists of 140,000 to 150,000 clones, with approximately 88% occurring once and the leading ten covering roughly 16%. The chain joins TRBV9 to TRBJ2-2; D call uncertain. The material was peripheral blood, obtained on day 0 of AZD1222 vaccination. The sequence derives from an adult in good health. Here the CDR3 DNA reads TGTGCCAGCATGTCTCCGGGTGCCGCCGGGGAGCTGTTTTTT. Residues: CASMSPGAAGELFF.